This T cell receptor beta chain appears in the sequencing data of a study of blood T cell repertoires in COVID-19. V lost 6 bases, J lost 3 bases, and 8 bases stayed unmatched. Germline lookup yields CDR1 SGHRS and CDR2 YFSETQ. This CDR3 has 14 amino acids. Only in-frame clones appear in the TCRdb table, and some are missing; sequencing was by immunoSEQ multiplex PCR. The table lists some 340,000 clones, approximately 82% of them singletons. Sequencing was done on a sample of peripheral blood. The TCR was taken from a man aged 25 to 45 with active or convalescent COVID-19. The chain couples TRBV5-1 to TRBJ2-5; 7 nucleotides agree with TRBD1. This chain's CDR3 is CASTPWTGKETQYF. CDR3 coding DNA: TGCGCCAGCACCCCCTGGACAGGAAAAGAGACCCAGTACTTC.